A single sample is the source of the 25 T cell receptor beta chains below, sequenced in a study of cytomegalovirus exposure and HLA in healthy donors. In the PCR, 60 Vbeta and 13 Jbeta primers were used. Assay: immunoSEQ multiplex PCR; the TCRdb copy retains only in-frame clones and omits some. The profile shows under 70,000 clones, approximately 80% of them singletons. Material: PBMCs. These receptor sequences come from a female donor in good health and CMV-seronegative.

The V call is TRBV6-1, the J call TRBJ2-5, with D possibly matching TRBD2 (5 bases). Germline CDR1 MNHNS, CDR2 SASEGT. The CDR3 is 13 amino acids. Trimming left V 2 bases short and J 7 bases short, with 11 bases between. Written as DNA, the CDR3 is TGTGCCAGCAGTGAAAGCGGCTCCGCGACCCAGTACTTC. Translated, it gives CASSESGSATQYF.

V usage is TRBV6-6 and J usage is TRBJ1-6; no reliable D call. From germline, CDR1 is MNHNY and CDR2 SVGAGI (reference sequence). This CDR3 spans 13 amino acids. V dropped 6 bases and J dropped 8 bases, with 11 bases sitting between them. CDR3 in amino acids: CASRRGIDSPLHF. DNA of the CDR3: TGTGCCAGCAGACGGGGAATAGATTCACCCCTCCACTTT.

The genes are TRBV2 and TRBJ1-4; D gene unclear. Germline V gene sequence: CDR1 SNHLY, CDR2 FYNNEI. The CDR3 covers 14 residues. Trimming took off 5 bases at V and 5 bases at J, with 12 bases between the two ends. The CDR3 DNA reads as TGTGCCAGCAGTCAGACCCGAGGCAATGAAAAACTGTTTTTT. Amino acids: CASSQTRGNEKLFF. Combining the CDR3 with reference TRBV2 and TRBJ1-4 gives the whole variable domain EPEVTQTPSHQVTQMGQEVILRCVPISNHLYFYWYRQILGQKVEFLVSFYNNEISEKSEIFDDQFSVERPDGSNFTLKIRSTKLEDSAMYFCASSQTRGNEKLFFGSGTQLSVL.

The genes are TRBV4-2 and TRBJ2-5; no clear D gene. The germline V gene has CDR1 LGHNA and CDR2 YNFKEQ. Trimming left V 4 bases short and J 5 bases short, with 11 bases between. The CDR3 extends over 13 amino acids. The chain's CDR3 is CASSREARETQYF. DNA for the CDR3: TGTGCCAGCAGCCGTGAGGCACGCGAGACCCAGTACTTC.

The chain recombines TRBV5-4 with TRBJ2-5, with D tentatively TRBD2 (6 bases). V lost 0 bases and J 2 bases, leaving 11 bases between the germline ends. The CDR3 sequence is 15 residues long. The V gene's germline CDR1 is SGHNT and CDR2 YYREEE (reference sequence). DNA for the CDR3: TGTGCCAGCAGCTTGGGGCCTAGCGAACAAGAGACCCAGTACTTC. The encoded protein is CASSLGPSEQETQYF.

This clone occurred a few times. The CDR3 region is CASSPREGSLRRETQYF. DNA of the CDR3: TGTGCCAGCAGCCCAAGGGAGGGGTCTCTGAGGCGTGAGACCCAGTACTTC. This rearrangement joins TRBV27 to TRBJ2-5; 7 nucleotides agree with TRBD2. This CDR3 has 17 amino acids. The ends lost 6 bases at V and 5 bases at J; junction bases unmatched: 18. Looked up from germline, CDR1 is MNHEY and CDR2 is SMNVEV (reference sequence).

The chain carries TRBV5-1 and TRBJ2-3; possibly TRBD1 for D (5 bases). Per germline, CDR1 SGHRS and CDR2 YFSETQ. With 0 bases removed from V and 2 bases from J, the gap between germline ends came to 10 bases. The CDR3 length is 15 residues. The CDR3 DNA follows: TGCGCCAGCAGCTTGGGAGCGACAGTCACAGATACGCAGTATTTT. Translation gives CASSLGATVTDTQYF.

The V call is TRBV9, the J call TRBJ2-3; D is possibly TRBD2 (6 bases). CDR1 SGDLS and CDR2 YYNGEE come from the germline V gene. The CDR3 sequence is 17 residues long. V dropped 0 bases and J dropped 4 bases, with 18 bases sitting between them. CDR3 nucleotide sequence: TGTGCCAGCAGCGTAGTGGGGTCGGGGCGGGACCCAGATACGCAGTATTTT. Translation gives CASSVVGSGRDPDTQYF.

The chain combines TRBV7-9 with TRBJ1-2; possible D gene TRBD1, 5 bases. V was pared by 4 bases and J by 3 bases, with 15 bases between. Germline V gene sequence: CDR1 SEHNR, CDR2 FQNEAQ (reference sequence). CDR3 length: 15 amino acids. CDR3 region: CASSSRTLGDYGYTF. CDR3 nucleotide sequence: TGTGCCAGCAGCTCAAGGACCCTAGGGGACTATGGCTACACCTTC.

CDR3 DNA: TGTGCCAGTAGTAGAGACGGACAGGGATGGGATGGCTACACCTTC. Protein product: CASSRDGQGWDGYTF. The chain couples TRBV19 to TRBJ1-2; 8 positions agree with TRBD1. This CDR3 contains 15 residues. V was pared by 4 bases and J by 6 bases, with 10 bases of the junction left unmatched. CDR1 and CDR2 from the germline V gene are LNHDA and SQIVND (reference sequence).

The CDR3 reads CASSRQGALTEKLFF. CDR3 nucleotide sequence: TGTGCCAGCAGCCGACAGGGGGCATTGACTGAAAAACTGTTTTTT. The genes are TRBV7-3 and TRBJ1-4; TRBD1 matches at 10 bases. After removal of 5 bases from V and 7 bases from J, the junction contained 7 bases not matched to a gene. The CDR3 has 15 residues. Per germline, CDR1 SGHTA and CDR2 FQGTGA.

The chain is built from TRBV7-7 and TRBJ2-1; possibly TRBD1 for D (5 bases). V was pared by 4 bases and J by 5 bases, with 9 bases between. CDR1 is SSHAT, CDR2 FNYEAQ, per germline (reference sequence). The CDR3 runs 13 residues. The chain's CDR3 is CASSSRENNEQFF. CDR3 DNA: TGTGCCAGCAGCTCCAGGGAAAACAATGAGCAGTTCTTC.

J is TRBJ1-3 and V is TRBV28, with a tentative D call TRBD1 (5 bases). V was clipped by 6 bases and J by 4 bases, with 13 bases between them. This CDR3 is built from 14 residues. Germline CDR1 MDHEN, CDR2 SYDVKM. The CDR3 nucleotides read TGTGCCAGCAGGGGAGGGGAGGGAGGAAACACCATATATTTT. It specifies CASRGGEGGNTIYF. Filled out from reference TRBV28 and TRBJ1-3, the complete variable domain reads DVKVTQSSRYLVKRTGEKVFLECVQDMDHENMFWYRQDPGLGLRLIYFSYDVKMKEKGDIPEGYSVSREKKERFSLILESASTNQTSMYLCASRGGEGGNTIYFGEGSWLTVV.

V is TRBV9 and J is TRBJ2-3, with D tentatively TRBD2 (6 bases). Germline values: CDR1 SGDLS, CDR2 YYNGEE. The V gene lost 4 bases and the J gene lost 2 bases, with 20 bases spanning the gap. This CDR3 spans 17 amino acids. The CDR3 coding sequence is TGTGCCAGCAGCCCACGACTAGAGCCCCCCCCCACAGATACGCAGTATTTT. As protein: CASSPRLEPPPTDTQYF.

This chain connects TRBV10-3 to TRBJ2-7; possible D gene TRBD2, 5 bases. Germline-derived CDR1 and CDR2 are ENHRY and SYGVKD. The CDR3 sequence is 13 residues long. Trimming stripped 3 bases from V and 3 bases from J, with 9 bases between. This chain's CDR3 is CAISDRSGYEQYF. In DNA form, the CDR3 reads TGTGCCATCAGTGATCGAAGCGGCTACGAGCAGTACTTC.

V and J are TRBV7-2 and TRBJ2-6; 10 nucleotides align to TRBD1. V gave up 1 base and J gave up 2 bases; unmatched junction bases: 5. The CDR3 loop spans 18 amino acids. Looked up from germline, CDR1 is SGHTA and CDR2 is FQGNSA. The CDR3 sequence: CASSLGSGQGAGANVLTF. The CDR3 DNA reads TGTGCCAGCAGCTTAGGATCCGGACAGGGGGCTGGGGCCAACGTCCTGACTTTC.

The V gene is TRBV14, the J gene TRBJ1-2; TRBD1 matches 8 bases. With V trimmed by 6 bases and J by 0 bases, 21 bases remained unmatched. The CDR3 is 20 residues long. Germline-derived CDR1 and CDR2 are SGHDN and FVKESK. CDR3 DNA sequence: TGTGCCAGCAGGACCGGGACAGGTCCCTTATTGGACCCCCCTAACTATGGCTACACCTTC. This translates into CASRTGTGPLLDPPNYGYTF.

The rearrangement uses TRBV28 and TRBJ2-1; 15 nucleotides line up with TRBD2. CDR1 is MDHEN and CDR2 is SYDVKM in the germline V gene. The CDR3 spans 17 residues. The V and J ends lost 5 bases and 4 bases, in that order; junction bases with no gene match: 6. The CDR3 DNA reads TGTGCCAGCAGTCCGGGACTAGCGGGAGGTATTTACAATGAGCAGTTCTTC. Translated, it gives CASSPGLAGGIYNEQFF.

The chain recombines TRBV28 with TRBJ1-5; TRBD1 aligns across 8 bases. With 6 bases clipped from V and 2 bases from J, the junction kept 9 bases outside the gene matches. Germline-derived CDR1 and CDR2 are MDHEN and SYDVKM. The CDR3 has 16 amino acids. CDR3 in amino acids: CASSLDRGWGNQPQHF. The DNA for the CDR3 is TGTGCCAGCAGCCTAGACAGGGGATGGGGCAATCAGCCCCAGCATTTT.

The genes are TRBV5-8 and TRBJ1-4, with D tentatively TRBD1 (5 bases). Germline loops: CDR1 SGHTS, CDR2 YDEGEE. This CDR3 spans 12 amino acids. Trimming took 3 bases from V and 8 from J, leaving 8 bases between them. The CDR3 sequence: CASSWWGEKLFF. As DNA, the CDR3 is TGTGCCAGCAGCTGGTGGGGCGAAAAACTGTTTTTT.

This rearrangement joins TRBV27 to TRBJ2-2; 8 nucleotides agree with TRBD2. The CDR3 contains 14 residues. Germline V gives CDR1 MNHEY, CDR2 SMNVEV (reference sequence). With 4 bases clipped from V and 4 bases from J, the junction kept 2 bases outside the gene matches. CDR3 sequence: CASSSAGVTGELFF. For the CDR3, the DNA is TGTGCCAGCAGTTCAGCGGGGGTCACCGGGGAGCTGTTTTTT.

CDR3: CASSLPGLASTDTQYF. CDR3 sequence (DNA): TGTGCCAGCAGCTTACCGGGACTTGCTAGCACAGATACGCAGTATTTT. V usage is TRBV5-8 and J usage is TRBJ2-3; the D gene is possibly TRBD2 (6 bases). V was pared by 2 bases and J by 0 bases, with 13 bases between. There are 16 residues in the CDR3. The germline V gene encodes CDR1 SGHTS and CDR2 YDEGEE.

The chain recombines TRBV4-3 with TRBJ1-1; D gene uncertain. Germline lookup yields CDR1 LGHNA and CDR2 YSLEER. CDR3 length: 17 amino acids. V gave up 0 bases and J gave up 1 base, with 15 bases separating them. CDR3 DNA sequence: TGCGCCAGCAGCCAAGAATTCGGGGATTGGGGGAACACTGAAGCTTTCTTT. Translation: CASSQEFGDWGNTEAFF.

J is TRBJ2-1 and V is TRBV30; TRBD2 might be the D (6 bases). The CDR3 is 14 amino acids. V dropped 3 bases and J dropped 0 bases, with 9 bases sitting between them. Germline CDR1 and CDR2: GTSNPN and SVGIG (reference sequence). CDR3 sequence reads: CAWSFGSSYNEQFF. Written as DNA, the CDR3 is TGTGCCTGGAGCTTCGGGAGCTCCTACAATGAGCAGTTCTTC.

This sequence joins TRBV19 and TRBJ2-1, with D tentatively TRBD2 (5 bases). V was pared by 1 base and J by 2 bases, with 9 bases between. The CDR3 contains 15 residues. In germline, CDR1 is LNHDA, CDR2 SQIVND (reference sequence). CDR3 amino acids: CASSIVPGAYNEQFF. The CDR3 DNA sequence: TGTGCCAGTAGTATAGTTCCCGGGGCCTACAATGAGCAGTTCTTC. Full variable domain (missing parts from reference TRBV19 and TRBJ2-1): DGGITQSPKYLFRKEGQNVTLSCEQNLNHDAMYWYRQDPGQGLRLIYYSQIVNDFQKGDIAEGYSVSREKKESFPLTVTSAQKNPTAFYLCASSIVPGAYNEQFFGPGTRLTVL.